A selection of T cell receptor beta chains follows, all from one sample in a study of neurological immune-mediated disorders. TCRdb re-derived calls from the 5' RACE reads in MiXCR, one entry per CDR3 protein. The sample has roughly 38,000 distinct CDR3 sequences; more than 6.5% are singletons. Sequenced: PBMCs. These receptors came from a woman in her 40s in good health. Each CDR3 is given with its conserved first and last residue. A D gene is named only where the DNA matches it firmly. Clone size appears in some rows only: once, few, many, or a class for an expanded clone.

TRBV5-1	TRBJ1-2	many	NA	TGCGCCAGCAGCTCAGGGCAGGCCAATCGGTATGGCTACACCTTC	CASSSGQANRYGYTF
TRBV28	TRBJ2-5	many	NA	TGTGCCAGCAGTTTGGGGGACAAGGGAGAGACCCAGTACTTC	CASSLGDKGETQYF
TRBV12-3/TRBV12-4	TRBJ2-5	many	NA	TGTGCCAGCAGGCATCAGGGGAGGGAGACCCAGTACTTC	CASRHQGRETQYF
TRBV20-1	TRBJ1-1	many	NA	TGCAGTGCTAGAAGCAGGGGGAACACTGAAGCTTTCTTT	CSARSRGNTEAFF
TRBV7-2	TRBJ2-5	many	TRBD1	TGTGCCAGCAGCTTAGTTGTTCGGGCAGGGGGCCAAGAGACCCAGTACTTC	CASSLVVRAGGQETQYF
TRBV7-2	TRBJ1-2	many	NA	TGTGCCAGCAGCCCGTACCTAGGGAGTTGGGGCTACACCTTC	CASSPYLGSWGYTF
TRBV9	TRBJ2-1	many	NA	TGTGCCAGCAGCGTAGAGGGCATAACCGCCTATGAGCAGTTCTTC	CASSVEGITAYEQFF
TRBV27	TRBJ2-7	many	NA	TGTGCCAGCAGTTTAATCGGAAGTCCCTACGAGCAGTACTTC	CASSLIGSPYEQYF
TRBV7-9	TRBJ2-7	many	NA	TGTGCCAGCAGCTTAGTGTCGCACGAGCAGTACTTC	CASSLVSHEQYF
TRBV21-1	TRBJ1-1	many	NA	TGTGCCAGCAGGACACAGGGGGAGAACACTGAAGCTTTCTTT	CASRTQGENTEAFF
TRBV5-1	TRBJ2-4	many	TRBD1	TGCGCCAGCAGCACACAGGGGGCTGAAGGAAACATTCAGTACTTC	CASSTQGAEGNIQYF
TRBV10-3	TRBJ2-3	many	TRBD2	TGTGCCATCAGTGACTCGACTAGCGGGAGGGCCACAGATACGCAGTATTTT	CAISDSTSGRATDTQYF
TRBV24-1	TRBJ2-2	many	TRBD1	TGTGCCACCAGTGATTCGCTCCAGGGGGCCACCGGGGAGCTGTTTTTT	CATSDSLQGATGELFF
TRBV6-2/TRBV6-3	TRBJ1-2	many	NA	TGTGCCAGCAGTTTACAGAGTAACTATGGCTACACCTTC	CASSLQSNYGYTF
TRBV12-3/TRBV12-4	TRBJ2-7	NA	NA	TGTGCCAGCAGTTTAGTAGGTACAAGAGTCACCTACGAGCAGTACTTC	CASSLVGTRVTYEQYF
TRBV10-3	TRBJ1-5	many	NA	TGTGCCATCAGTGTAGGAGGTTACAACCAGCCCCAGCATTTT	CAISVGGYNQPQHF
TRBV9	TRBJ1-5	few	NA	TGTGCCAGCAGCGTAGGACGGACCAATCAGCCCCAGCATTTT	CASSVGRTNQPQHF
TRBV20-1	TRBJ2-1	many	NA	TGCAGTGTCACCGCTGGGGGGCCGAAGAATGAGCAGTTCTTC	CSVTAGGPKNEQFF
TRBV7-6	TRBJ2-7	many	NA	TGTGCCAGCAGCTTAGACGCAAACTCCTACGAGCAGTACTTC	CASSLDANSYEQYF
TRBV27	TRBJ2-5	many	NA	TGTGCCAGCAGTTTACGGTGGGGGGCACGGGAGACCCAGTACTTC	CASSLRWGARETQYF
TRBV5-1	TRBJ1-5	many	NA	TGCGCCAGCAGCCTGGGCGGGGGGACTTACAATCAGCCCCAGCATTTT	CASSLGGGTYNQPQHF
TRBV7-8	TRBJ2-5	many	TRBD2	TGTGCCAGCAGCCTGGCCCCCCTAGCGGGGAGACAAGAGACCCAGTACTTC	CASSLAPLAGRQETQYF
TRBV6-5	TRBJ2-3	many	TRBD2	TGTGCCAGCCACCAGATTAGCGGGGGGGGCACAGATACGCAGTATTTT	CASHQISGGGTDTQYF
TRBV10-3	TRBJ1-1	NA	NA	TGTGCCATCAGTGAATGGAACACTGAAGCTTTCTTT	CAISEWNTEAFF
TRBV6-2/TRBV6-3	TRBJ1-2	many	NA	TGTGCCAGCAGCCCCCCCGCCCTATCGGGCTACACCTTC	CASSPPALSGYTF
TRBV28	TRBJ2-1	many	TRBD2	TGTGCCAGCAGTTTATTAGGGGCTAGCGGGAGGGCCGGGGAGCAGTTCTTC	CASSLLGASGRAGEQFF
TRBV29-1	TRBJ2-2	many	TRBD2	TGCAGCGTTGAAGATCAACTAGCGGGCAACACCGGGGAGCTGTTTTTT	CSVEDQLAGNTGELFF
TRBV21-1	TRBJ2-6	many	NA	TGTGCCAGCATCCGGTCACGCTCTGGGGCCAACGTCCTGACTTTC	CASIRSRSGANVLTF
TRBV9	TRBJ2-7	many	TRBD2	TGTGCCAGCAGTCCAGGACTAGCCCGAGGGGAGCAGTACTTC	CASSPGLARGEQYF
TRBV6-1	TRBJ2-7	NA	TRBD1	TGTGCCAGCAGGGCAGGGGGCGAGCAGTACTTC	CASRAGGEQYF
TRBV5-1	TRBJ2-1	many	NA	TGCGCCAGCAGCGTGGGAGGCCAGTCCTACAATGAGCAGTTCTTC	CASSVGGQSYNEQFF
TRBV20-1	TRBJ2-2	medium-sized	NA	TGCAGTGCTAGACTTCGGGGAGAGCTGTTTTTT	CSARLRGELFF
TRBV28	TRBJ2-1	many	TRBD2	TGTGCCACGTCCCGGCTAGCGGGAAATGAGCAGTTCTTC	CATSRLAGNEQFF
TRBV20-1	TRBJ1-1	many	NA	TGCAGTGCTAGAGGAAGGCCAAAGAACACTGAAGCTTTCTTT	CSARGRPKNTEAFF
TRBV12-3/TRBV12-4	TRBJ2-2	many	NA	TGTGCCAGCAGTTTAAAGGGAACCGGGGAGCTGTTTTTT	CASSLKGTGELFF
TRBV3-1	TRBJ1-1	many	NA	TGTGCCAGCAGCCAGAGGGGTTTTGAAACTGAAGCTTTCTTT	CASSQRGFETEAFF
TRBV3-1	TRBJ2-5	many	NA	TGTGCCAGCAGCTCACGGACTCCCCGGGAGACCCAGTACTTC	CASSSRTPRETQYF
TRBV9	TRBJ2-3	many	TRBD2	TGTGCCAGCAGCGTAGGAAGCGGGGGGGCCATTACGCAGTATTTT	CASSVGSGGAITQYF
TRBV9	TRBJ1-2	many	NA	TGTGCCAGCAGCGTAGCCGGCAGGAACTATGGCTACACCTTC	CASSVAGRNYGYTF
TRBV18	TRBJ2-5	many	NA	TGTGCCAGCTCACCACCGGAGGCAGAAGAGACCCAGTACTTC	CASSPPEAEETQYF
TRBV29-1	TRBJ1-2	many	NA	TGCAGCGTCGCGCCCCTTCGGGGGGGTGGCTATGGCTACACCTTC	CSVAPLRGGGYGYTF
TRBV28	TRBJ2-4	many	NA	TGTGCCAGCAGTTTATATTCCAGCACTCAGTACTTC	CASSLYSSTQYF